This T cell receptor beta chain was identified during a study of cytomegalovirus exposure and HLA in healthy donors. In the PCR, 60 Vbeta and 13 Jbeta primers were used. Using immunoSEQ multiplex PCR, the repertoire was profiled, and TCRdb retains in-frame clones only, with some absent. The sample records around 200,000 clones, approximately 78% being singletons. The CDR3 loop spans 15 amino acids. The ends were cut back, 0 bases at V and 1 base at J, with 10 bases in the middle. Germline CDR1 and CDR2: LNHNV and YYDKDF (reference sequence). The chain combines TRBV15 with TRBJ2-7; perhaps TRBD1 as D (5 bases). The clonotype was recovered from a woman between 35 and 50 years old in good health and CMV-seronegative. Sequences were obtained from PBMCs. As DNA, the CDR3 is TGTGCCACCAGCAGAGAACAGGCAGTTTCCTACGAGCAGTACTTC. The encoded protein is CATSREQAVSYEQYF.